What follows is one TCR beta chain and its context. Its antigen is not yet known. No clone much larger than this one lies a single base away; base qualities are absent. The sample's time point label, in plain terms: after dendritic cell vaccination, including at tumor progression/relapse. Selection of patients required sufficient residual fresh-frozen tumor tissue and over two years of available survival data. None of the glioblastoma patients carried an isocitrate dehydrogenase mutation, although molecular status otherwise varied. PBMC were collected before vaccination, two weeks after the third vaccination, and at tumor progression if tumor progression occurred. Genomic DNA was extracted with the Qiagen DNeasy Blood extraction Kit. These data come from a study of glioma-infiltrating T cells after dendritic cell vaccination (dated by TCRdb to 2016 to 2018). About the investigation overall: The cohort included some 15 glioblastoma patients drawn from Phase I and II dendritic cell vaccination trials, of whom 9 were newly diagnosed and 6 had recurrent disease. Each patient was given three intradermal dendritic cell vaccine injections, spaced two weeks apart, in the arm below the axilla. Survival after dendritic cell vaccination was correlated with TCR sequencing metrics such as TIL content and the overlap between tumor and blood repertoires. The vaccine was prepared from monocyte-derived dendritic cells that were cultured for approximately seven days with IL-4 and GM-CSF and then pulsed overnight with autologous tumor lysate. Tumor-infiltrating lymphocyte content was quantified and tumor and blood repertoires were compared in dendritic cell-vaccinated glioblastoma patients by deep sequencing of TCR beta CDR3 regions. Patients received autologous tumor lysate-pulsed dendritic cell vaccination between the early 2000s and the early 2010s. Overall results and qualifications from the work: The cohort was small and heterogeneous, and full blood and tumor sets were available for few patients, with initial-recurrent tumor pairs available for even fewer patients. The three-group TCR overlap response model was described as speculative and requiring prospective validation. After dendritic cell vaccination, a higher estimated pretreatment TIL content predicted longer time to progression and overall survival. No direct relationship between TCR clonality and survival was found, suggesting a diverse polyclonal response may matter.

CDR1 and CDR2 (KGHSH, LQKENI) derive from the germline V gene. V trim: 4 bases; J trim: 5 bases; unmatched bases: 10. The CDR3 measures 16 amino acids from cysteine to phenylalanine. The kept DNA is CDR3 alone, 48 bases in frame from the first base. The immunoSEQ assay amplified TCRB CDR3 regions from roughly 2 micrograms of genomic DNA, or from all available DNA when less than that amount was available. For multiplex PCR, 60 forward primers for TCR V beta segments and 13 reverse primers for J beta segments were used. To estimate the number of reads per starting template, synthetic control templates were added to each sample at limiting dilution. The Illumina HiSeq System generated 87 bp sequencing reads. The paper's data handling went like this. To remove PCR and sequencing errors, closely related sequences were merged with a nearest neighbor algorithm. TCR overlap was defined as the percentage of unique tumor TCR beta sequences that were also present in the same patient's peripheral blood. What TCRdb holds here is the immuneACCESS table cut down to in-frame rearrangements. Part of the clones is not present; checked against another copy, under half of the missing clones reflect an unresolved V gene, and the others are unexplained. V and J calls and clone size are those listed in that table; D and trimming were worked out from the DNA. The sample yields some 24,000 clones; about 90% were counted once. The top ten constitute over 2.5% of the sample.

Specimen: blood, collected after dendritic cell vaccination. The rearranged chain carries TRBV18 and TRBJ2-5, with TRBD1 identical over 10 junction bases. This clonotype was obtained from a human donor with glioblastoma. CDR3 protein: CASSQTGGVNGETQYF. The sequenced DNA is TGTGCCAGCTCACAGACAGGGGGCGTAAACGGGGAGACCCAGTACTTC.